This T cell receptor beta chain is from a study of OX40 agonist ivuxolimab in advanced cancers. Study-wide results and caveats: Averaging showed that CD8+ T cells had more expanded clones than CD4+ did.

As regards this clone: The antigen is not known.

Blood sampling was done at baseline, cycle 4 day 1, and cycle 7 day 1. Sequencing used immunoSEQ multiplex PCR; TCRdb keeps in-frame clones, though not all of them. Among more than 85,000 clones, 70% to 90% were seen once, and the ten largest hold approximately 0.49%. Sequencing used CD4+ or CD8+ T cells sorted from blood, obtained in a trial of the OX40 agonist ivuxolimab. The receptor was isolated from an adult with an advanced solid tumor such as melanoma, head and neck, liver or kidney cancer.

DNA for the CDR3: TGTGCCAGCAGTGCCGGGACAGGGGGAGGCTATGGCTACACCTTC. Translation gives CASSAGTGGGYGYTF. The chain links TRBV2 to TRBJ1-2; TRBD1 matches 11 bases. The V gene's germline CDR1 is SNHLY and CDR2 FYNNEI. This CDR3 has 15 amino acids. The V gene end was trimmed by 4 bases and the J gene end by 4 bases; junction bases not matched to a gene: 5.